This T cell receptor (beta chain) was recovered during a study of vaccination effects on CD4 cells after COVID-19. Following an approximately 11-day culture, CD4+ T cells were purified. Having tested negative for nucleocapsid antibodies, the vaccine recipients showed no prior SARS-CoV-2 infection. Only in-frame clones appear in the TCRdb table, and some are missing; sequencing was by immunoSEQ multiplex PCR. The repertoire consists of tens of thousands of clones, with about 74% occurring once and the leading ten covering roughly 3.2%. A word on this clone: Its specificity is not known.

The specimen comprised CD4+ T cells from PBMCs cultured without peptide, sampled before COVID-19 vaccination. This TCR was sampled from a human donor who received a COVID-19 vaccine.

The CDR3 is CASSLQGINEQYV. The DNA of the CDR3 is TGTGCCAGCAGCTTACAGGGGATCAACGAGCAGTACGTC. The gene calls are TRBV7-3 and TRBJ2-7, with D perhaps matching TRBD1 (6 bases). The length of the CDR3 is 13 residues. Germline-derived CDR1 and CDR2 are SGHTA and FQGTGA. Deletions cut 2 bases from V and 5 bases from J, with 10 bases between.